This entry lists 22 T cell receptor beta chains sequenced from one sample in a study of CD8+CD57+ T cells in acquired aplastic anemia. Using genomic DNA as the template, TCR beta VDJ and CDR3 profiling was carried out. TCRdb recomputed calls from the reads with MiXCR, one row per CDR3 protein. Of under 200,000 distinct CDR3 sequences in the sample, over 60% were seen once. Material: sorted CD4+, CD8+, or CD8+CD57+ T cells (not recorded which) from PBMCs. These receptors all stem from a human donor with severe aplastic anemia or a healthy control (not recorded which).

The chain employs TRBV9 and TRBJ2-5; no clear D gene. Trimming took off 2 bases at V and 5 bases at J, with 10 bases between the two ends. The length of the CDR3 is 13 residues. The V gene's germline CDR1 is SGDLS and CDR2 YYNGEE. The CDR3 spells CASSVDVSETQYF. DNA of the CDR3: TGTGCCAGCAGCGTGGATGTTAGTGAGACCCAGTACTTC.

The CDR3 loop is CASSASSEQYF. The CDR3, as DNA: TGTGCCAGCAGTGCTTCGTCCGAGCAGTACTTC. The V call is TRBV2, the J call TRBJ2-7; no clear D. Germline V gene data show CDR1 as SNHLY and CDR2 as FYNNEI. CDR3 length: 11 amino acids. With 4 bases removed from V and 6 bases from J, the gap between germline ends came to 7 bases. Complete variable domain (other parts from reference TRBV2 and TRBJ2-7): EPEVTQTPSHQVTQMGQEVILRCVPISNHLYFYWYRQILGQKVEFLVSFYNNEISEKSEIFDDQFSVERPDGSNFTLKIRSTKLEDSAMYFCASSASSEQYFGPGTRLTVT.

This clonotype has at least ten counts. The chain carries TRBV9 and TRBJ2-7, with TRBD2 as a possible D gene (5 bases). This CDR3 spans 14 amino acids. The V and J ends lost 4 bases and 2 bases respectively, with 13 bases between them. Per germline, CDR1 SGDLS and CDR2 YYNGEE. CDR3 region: CASSPRGSAYEQYF. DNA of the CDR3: TGTGCCAGCAGCCCCCGAGGGTCAGCCTACGAGCAGTACTTC.

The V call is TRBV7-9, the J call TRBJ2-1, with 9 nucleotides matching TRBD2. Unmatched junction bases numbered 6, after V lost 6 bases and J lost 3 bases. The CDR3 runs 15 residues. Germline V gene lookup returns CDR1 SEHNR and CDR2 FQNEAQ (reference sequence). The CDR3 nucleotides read TGTGCCAGCAGGATGTATAGCGGGAGCTACAATGAGCAGTTCTTC. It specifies CASRMYSGSYNEQFF.

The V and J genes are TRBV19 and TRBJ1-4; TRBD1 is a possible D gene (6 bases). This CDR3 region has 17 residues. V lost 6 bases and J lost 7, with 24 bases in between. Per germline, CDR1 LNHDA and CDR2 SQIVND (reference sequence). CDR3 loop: CASRGLIGLGASEKLFF. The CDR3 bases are TGTGCCAGTAGAGGGCTAATTGGACTGGGGGCGAGTGAAAAACTGTTTTTT.

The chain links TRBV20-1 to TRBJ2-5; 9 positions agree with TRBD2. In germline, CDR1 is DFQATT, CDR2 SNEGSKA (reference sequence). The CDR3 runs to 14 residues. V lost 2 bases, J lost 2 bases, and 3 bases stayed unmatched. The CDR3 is CSARLAGNQETQYF. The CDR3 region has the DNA TGCAGTGCTAGACTAGCGGGGAATCAAGAGACCCAGTACTTC.

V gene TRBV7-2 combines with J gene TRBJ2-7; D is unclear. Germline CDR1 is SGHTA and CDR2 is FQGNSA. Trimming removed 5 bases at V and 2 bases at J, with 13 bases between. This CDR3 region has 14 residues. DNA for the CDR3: TGTGCCAGCAGCCCCAGTCCCATCCCCTACGAGCAGTACTTC. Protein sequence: CASSPSPIPYEQYF.

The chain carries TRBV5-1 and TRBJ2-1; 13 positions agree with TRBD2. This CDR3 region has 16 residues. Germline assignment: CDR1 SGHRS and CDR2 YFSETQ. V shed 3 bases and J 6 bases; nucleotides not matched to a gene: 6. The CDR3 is CASSYDGLAGVNEQFF. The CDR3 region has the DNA TGCGCCAGCAGCTACGACGGACTAGCGGGGGTCAATGAGCAGTTCTTC.

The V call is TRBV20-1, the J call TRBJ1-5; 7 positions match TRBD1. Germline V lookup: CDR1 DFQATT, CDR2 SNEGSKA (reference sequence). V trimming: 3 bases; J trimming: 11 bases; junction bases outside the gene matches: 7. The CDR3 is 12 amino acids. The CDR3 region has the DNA TGCAGTGCTAGTATTACAGGGGAGTCCCAGCATTTT. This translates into CSASITGESQHF.

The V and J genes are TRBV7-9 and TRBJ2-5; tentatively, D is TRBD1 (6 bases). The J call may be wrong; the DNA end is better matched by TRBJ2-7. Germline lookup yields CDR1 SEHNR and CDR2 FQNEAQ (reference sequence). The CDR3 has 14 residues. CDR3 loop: CASSLGDRTYEQYF. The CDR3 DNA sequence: TGTGCCAGCAGCTTAGGCGACAGGACCTACGAGCAGTACTTC.

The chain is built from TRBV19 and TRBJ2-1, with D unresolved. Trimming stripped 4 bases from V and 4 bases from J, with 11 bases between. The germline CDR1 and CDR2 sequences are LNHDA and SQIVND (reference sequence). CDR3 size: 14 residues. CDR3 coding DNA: TGTGCCAGTAGTACCCTCCCTCGTTACAATGAGCAGTTCTTC. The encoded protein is CASSTLPRYNEQFF. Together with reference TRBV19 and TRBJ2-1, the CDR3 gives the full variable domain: DGGITQSPKYLFRKEGQNVTLSCEQNLNHDAMYWYRQDPGQGLRLIYYSQIVNDFQKGDIAEGYSVSREKKESFPLTVTSAQKNPTAFYLCASSTLPRYNEQFFGPGTRLTVL.

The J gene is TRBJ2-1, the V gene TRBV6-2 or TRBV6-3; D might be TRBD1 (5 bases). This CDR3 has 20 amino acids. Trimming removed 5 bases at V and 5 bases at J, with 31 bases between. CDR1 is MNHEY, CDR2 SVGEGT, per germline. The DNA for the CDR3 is TGTGCCAGCAGTGGGGCCAGCCGAGGCCCCACCCGTGAACACCACAATGAGCAGTTCTTC. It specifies CASSGASRGPTREHHNEQFF.

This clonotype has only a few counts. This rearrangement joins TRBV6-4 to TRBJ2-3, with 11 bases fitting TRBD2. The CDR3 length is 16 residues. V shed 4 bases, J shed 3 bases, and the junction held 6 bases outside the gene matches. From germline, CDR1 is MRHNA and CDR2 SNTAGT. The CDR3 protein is CASSALAGEATDTQYF. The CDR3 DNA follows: TGTGCCAGCAGTGCACTAGCGGGGGAAGCAACAGATACGCAGTATTTT.

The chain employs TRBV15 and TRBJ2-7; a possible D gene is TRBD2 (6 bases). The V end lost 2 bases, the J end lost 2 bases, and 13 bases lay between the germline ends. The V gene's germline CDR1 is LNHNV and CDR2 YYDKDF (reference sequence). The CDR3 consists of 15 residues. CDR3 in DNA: TGTGCCACCAGCAGATCCGGGACTGTTGCCTACGAGCAGTACTTC. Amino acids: CATSRSGTVAYEQYF.

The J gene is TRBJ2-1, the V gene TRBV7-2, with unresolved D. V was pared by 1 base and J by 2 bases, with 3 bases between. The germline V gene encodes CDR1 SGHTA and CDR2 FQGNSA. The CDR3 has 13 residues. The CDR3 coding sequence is TGTGCCAGCAGCTTAGGTACCTACAATGAGCAGTTCTTC. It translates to CASSLGTYNEQFF.

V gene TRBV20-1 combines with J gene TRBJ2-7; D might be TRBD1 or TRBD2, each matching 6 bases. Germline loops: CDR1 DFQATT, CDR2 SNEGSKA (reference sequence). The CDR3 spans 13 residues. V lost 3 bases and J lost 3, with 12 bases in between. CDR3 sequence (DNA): TGCAGTGCTAGCCGAGGGGGGATCTACGAGCAGTACTTC. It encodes CSASRGGIYEQYF.

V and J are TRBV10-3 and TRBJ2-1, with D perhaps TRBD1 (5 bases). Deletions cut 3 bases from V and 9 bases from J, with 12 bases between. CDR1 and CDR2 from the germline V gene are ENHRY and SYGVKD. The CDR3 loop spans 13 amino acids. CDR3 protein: CAISDDQGGEQFF. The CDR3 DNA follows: TGTGCCATCAGTGACGACCAGGGTGGTGAGCAGTTCTTC.

The DNA for the CDR3 is TGTGCCAGCAGTCTGGGACCGCTGCAAGAGACCCAGTACTTC. Its translation is CASSLGPLQETQYF. The rearrangement uses TRBV6-5 and TRBJ2-5, with D possibly called TRBD1 or TRBD2 (5 bases each). The CDR3 length is 14 residues. Deletions cut 5 bases from V and 2 bases from J, with 12 bases between. Per the germline V gene, CDR1 is MNHEY and CDR2 is SVGAGI.

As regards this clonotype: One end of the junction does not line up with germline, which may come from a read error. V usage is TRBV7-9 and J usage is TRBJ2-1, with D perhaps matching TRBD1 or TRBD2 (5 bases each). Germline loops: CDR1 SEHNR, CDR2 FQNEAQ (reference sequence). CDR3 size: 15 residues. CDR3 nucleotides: TGTGCCAGCAGCCAGGGCCGGGGAGCCTACAATGAGCAGTCCTTC. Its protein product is CASSQGRGAYNEQSF.

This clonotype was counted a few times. CDR3 sequence (DNA): TGCAGTGGCCAGGGGGACACAACGAATGAGCAGTTCTTC. This translates into CSGQGDTTNEQFF. The V and J genes are TRBV20-1 and TRBJ2-1, with 7 nucleotides matching TRBD1. This CDR3 comprises 13 residues. Germline V gene lookup returns CDR1 DFQATT and CDR2 SNEGSKA (reference sequence). J gave up 7 bases and V 7 bases, and 10 bases lay outside the gene matches.

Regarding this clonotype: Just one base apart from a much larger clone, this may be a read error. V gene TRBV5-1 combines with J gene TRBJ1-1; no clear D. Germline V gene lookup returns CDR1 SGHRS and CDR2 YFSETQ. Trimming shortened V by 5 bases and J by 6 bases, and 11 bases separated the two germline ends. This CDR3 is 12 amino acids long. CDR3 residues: CASSGGPPEAFF. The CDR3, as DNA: TGCGCCAGCAGTGGAGGGCCTCCTGAAGCTTTCTTT.

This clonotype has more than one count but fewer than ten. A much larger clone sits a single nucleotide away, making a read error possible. The CDR3 sequence: CASSRDTSYEQYF. The CDR3 DNA reads TGTGCCAGCAGTCGGGACACCTCCTACGAGCAGTACTTC. This chain joins TRBV7-8 and TRBJ2-7; D may be TRBD1 (6 bases). CDR1 and CDR2 from the germline V gene are SGHVS and FQNEAQ. This CDR3 contains 13 residues. V dropped 6 bases and J dropped 0 bases, with 9 bases sitting between them. The variable domain in full, completed from reference TRBV7-8 and TRBJ2-7, reads GAGVSQSPRYKVAKRGQDVALRCDPISGHVSLFWYQQALGQGPEFLTYFQNEAQLDKSGLPSDRFFAERPEGSVSTLKIQRTQQEDSAVYLCASSRDTSYEQYFGPGTRLTVT.